Below are 27 T cell receptor beta chains sequenced from a single sample in a study of blood T cell repertoires in COVID-19. This table comes from immunoSEQ multiplex PCR, and its TCRdb copy is limited to in-frame clones, with some not included. The table has about 150,000 clones, about 90% seen once. Sequenced material: peripheral blood. The receptors originated from a man aged 45-65 years with acute or convalescent COVID-19.

V is TRBV9 and J is TRBJ1-6; TRBD1 is a possible D gene (6 bases). Deletions cut 4 bases from V and 7 bases from J, with 9 bases between. The CDR3 consists of 13 residues. Germline V CDR1 and CDR2: SGDLS, YYNGEE. The CDR3 loop reads CASSSGVNSPLHF. The CDR3 DNA is TGTGCCAGCAGCTCAGGGGTAAATTCACCCCTCCACTTT.

CDR3 region: CASSLSLSYEQYF. As DNA, the CDR3 is TGTGCCAGCAGTTTGTCTCTTTCCTACGAGCAGTACTTC. The genes are TRBV27 and TRBJ2-7; D uncertain. The CDR3 loop spans 13 amino acids. Germline V gene lookup returns CDR1 MNHEY and CDR2 SMNVEV (reference sequence). Trimming stripped 3 bases from V and 1 base from J, with 7 bases between.

CDR3 region: CASSPSAGGALRGEQYV. DNA of the CDR3: TGTGCCAGCTCACCAAGTGCGGGGGGCGCTTTAAGGGGTGAGCAGTACGTC. The chain carries TRBV18 and TRBJ2-7; 8 nucleotides match TRBD2. There are 17 residues in the CDR3. Germline V gene lookup returns CDR1 KGHSH and CDR2 LQKENI. V gave up 2 bases and J gave up 7 bases; unmatched junction bases: 16.

This chain links TRBV27 with TRBJ1-1; a weak D match, TRBD1 (6 bases). Per the germline V gene, CDR1 is MNHEY and CDR2 is SMNVEV (reference sequence). This CDR3 is built from 16 residues. With 3 bases removed from V and 4 bases from J, the gap between germline ends came to 18 bases. The chain's CDR3 is CASSFRGAGFGTEAFF. Written as DNA, the CDR3 is TGTGCCAGCAGTTTCCGGGGGGCGGGGTTCGGCACTGAAGCTTTCTTT.

The CDR3 region has the DNA TGTGCCAGCAGTCCGGGGGGCTATGGCTACACCTTC. Its translation: CASSPGGYGYTF. This chain connects TRBV12-3 or TRBV12-4 to TRBJ1-2; tentative D call: TRBD1 (5 bases). V was clipped by 5 bases and J by 4 bases, with 8 bases between them. The CDR3 consists of 12 residues.

The gene calls are TRBV20-1 and TRBJ1-2; 8 positions agree with TRBD1. Germline V CDR1 and CDR2: DFQATT, SNEGSKA (reference sequence). The CDR3 loop spans 17 amino acids. After removal of 3 bases from V and 7 bases from J, the junction contained 19 bases not matched to a gene. DNA of the CDR3: TGCAGTGCTAGTTCCGGGTCGGTCCTCAGGGGGCCGCGTGGCTACACCTTC. Its translation: CSASSGSVLRGPRGYTF.

This clone appeared once. The genes are TRBV5-1 and TRBJ1-4; 8 bases match TRBD1. The V and J ends lost 4 bases and 6 bases, in that order; junction bases with no gene match: 8. CDR1 is SGHRS, CDR2 YFSETQ, per germline. The CDR3 is 15 residues long. As DNA, the CDR3 is TGCGCCAGCAGCCCGCAGGGGGCATGGGATGAAAAACTGTTTTTT. As protein: CASSPQGAWDEKLFF.

This clone was counted a single time. J is TRBJ2-7 and V is TRBV30, with D unclear. V was clipped by 0 bases and J by 4 bases, with 4 bases between them. In germline, CDR1 is GTSNPN, CDR2 SVGIG (reference sequence). This CDR3 has 11 residues. In DNA, the CDR3 is TGTGCCTGGAGTGTACATTACGAGCAGTACTTC. Encoded protein: CAWSVHYEQYF.

The rearrangement links TRBV7-9 to TRBJ2-7; no reliable D call. V lost 4 bases to trimming and J lost 4 bases, with 14 bases between them. Germline CDR1 is SEHNR and CDR2 is FQNEAQ (reference sequence). The CDR3 is made up of 14 amino acids. The CDR3 reads CASSSLSRVYEQYV. CDR3 coding DNA: TGTGCCAGCAGCTCACTCTCCCGGGTGTACGAGCAGTACGTC.

V gene TRBV5-4 combines with J gene TRBJ2-1, with TRBD2 matching over 11 bases. This CDR3 comprises 15 residues. Looked up from germline, CDR1 is SGHNT and CDR2 is YYREEE (reference sequence). Trimming cost V 5 bases and J 2 bases; bases outside gene matches: 3. Written as DNA, the CDR3 is TGTGCCAGCAGATATAGCGGGAGGGCCTACAATGAGCAGTTCTTC. Amino acids: CASRYSGRAYNEQFF.

This chain uses TRBV24-1 with TRBJ2-4; possible D gene TRBD1, 5 bases. Trimming removed 4 bases from V and 6 bases from J, with 21 bases in between. The germline V gene has CDR1 KGHDR and CDR2 SFDVKD. This CDR3 has 17 residues. The CDR3, as DNA: TGTGCCACCAGTGACCCACCTTCGTTTAGGGGCATAAACATTCAGTACTTC. Translating it yields CATSDPPSFRGINIQYF.

The genes are TRBV7-2 and TRBJ2-1, with a possible D match to TRBD1 (6 bases). This CDR3 region has 14 residues. Between the trimmed V and J ends, which lost 8 bases and 1 base, there was a span of 12 bases. From germline, CDR1 is SGHTA and CDR2 FQGNSA. This chain's CDR3 is CASQGHLSYNEQFF. The CDR3 DNA reads as TGTGCCAGCCAGGGACACCTATCCTACAATGAGCAGTTCTTC.

The chain couples TRBV11-1 to TRBJ2-1; tentatively, D is TRBD2 (6 bases). This CDR3 is built from 15 residues. Looked up from germline, CDR1 is SGHAT and CDR2 is FQDESV (reference sequence). V lost 2 bases and J lost 5, with 13 bases in between. The CDR3 DNA reads as TGTGCCAGCAGCTTACGGGGGACGTTAGACAATGAGCAGTTCTTC. This encodes CASSLRGTLDNEQFF.

A single count supports this clone. The CDR3 coding sequence is TGTGCCAGCAGTGGTGGCAGCGCAAATGAAAAACTGTTTTTT. Residues: CASSGGSANEKLFF. The chain links TRBV2 to TRBJ1-4; D is uncertain. This CDR3 comprises 14 residues. Trimming removed 4 bases at V and 5 bases at J, with 11 bases between. Germline CDR1 is SNHLY and CDR2 is FYNNEI.

The chain has TRBV28 and TRBJ1-3; perhaps TRBD1 as D (5 bases). CDR1 and CDR2 (germline): MDHEN, SYDVKM. This CDR3 is built from 15 residues. With 2 bases removed from V and 0 bases from J, the gap between germline ends came to 8 bases. CDR3 sequence: CASSLQGHSGNTIYF. The CDR3 nucleotides read TGTGCCAGCAGTTTACAGGGCCACTCTGGAAACACCATATATTTT.

The V and J genes are TRBV28 and TRBJ2-3; 7 nucleotides agree with TRBD2. After removal of 5 bases from V and 1 base from J, the junction contained 9 bases not matched to a gene. The CDR3 sequence is 16 residues long. The V gene's germline CDR1 is MDHEN and CDR2 SYDVKM. The DNA for the CDR3 is TGTGCCAGCAGTGCCCTGCGGCTAGCGGGCACAGATACGCAGTATTTT. Translated, it gives CASSALRLAGTDTQYF.

This sequence joins TRBV4-2 and TRBJ2-3; 7 bases match TRBD1. The CDR3 spans 18 residues. The ends lost 1 base at V and 6 bases at J; junction bases unmatched: 16. Germline CDR1 and CDR2: LGHNA and YNFKEQ. The CDR3 nucleotides are TGTGCCAGCAGCCAAGCCGAAAAGGGGGCTAGCAGGGCGGATACGCAGTATTTT. Amino acids: CASSQAEKGASRADTQYF.

The rearrangement links TRBV13 to TRBJ2-6, with D perhaps TRBD1 (6 bases). With 5 bases removed from V and 2 bases from J, the gap between germline ends came to 16 bases. The CDR3 has 17 amino acids. Per the germline V gene, CDR1 is PRHDT and CDR2 is FYEKMQ (reference sequence). DNA for the CDR3: TGTGCCAGCAGCGCATGGCTTACAGGGCCTGGGGCCAACGTCCTGACTTTC. Amino acids: CASSAWLTGPGANVLTF. The entire variable domain, with the rest obtained from reference TRBV13 and TRBJ2-6, is as follows: AAGVIQSPRHLIKEKRETATLKCYPIPRHDTVYWYQQGPGQDPQFLISFYEKMQSDKGSIPDRFSAQQFSDYHSELNMSSLELGDSALYFCASSAWLTGPGANVLTFGAGSRLTVL.

This chain uses TRBV6-1 with TRBJ2-7; the D gene is possibly TRBD1 (7 bases). This CDR3 comprises 14 residues. V gave up 3 bases and J gave up 2 bases, with 11 bases separating them. The V gene's germline CDR1 is MNHNS and CDR2 SASEGT. The chain's CDR3 is CASSDRGAPYEQYF. The CDR3, as DNA: TGTGCCAGCAGTGACAGGGGGGCCCCCTACGAGCAGTACTTC.

This clone was seen only once. The chain links TRBV18 to TRBJ1-1, with 8 nucleotides matching TRBD1. Trimming removed 3 bases from V and 5 bases from J; junction bases left unmatched: 8. This CDR3 is built from 15 residues. Germline V lookup: CDR1 KGHSH, CDR2 LQKENI. CDR3 residues: CASSPRQGAGTEAFF. The CDR3 region has the DNA TGTGCCAGCTCACCTCGTCAGGGGGCGGGGACTGAAGCTTTCTTT.

The chain links TRBV4-3 to TRBJ1-4, with TRBD1 matching 10 bases. The junction had 3 bases not matched to a gene; V was cut back by 0 bases and J by 5 bases. In germline, CDR1 is LGHNA, CDR2 YSLEER. The CDR3 is 16 amino acids. The CDR3 reads CASSQDPGQGNEKLFF. CDR3 DNA: TGCGCCAGCAGCCAAGACCCGGGACAGGGGAATGAAAAACTGTTTTTT.

This rearrangement joins TRBV27 to TRBJ1-4; D remains ambiguous. The CDR3 runs to 13 residues. Germline V gene data show CDR1 as MNHEY and CDR2 as SMNVEV (reference sequence). Trimming took 2 bases from V and 2 from J, leaving 3 bases between them. The CDR3 region has the DNA TGTGCCAGCAGTTTACTCACTAATGAAAAACTGTTTTTT. It encodes CASSLLTNEKLFF.

This clone has a single count. The rearrangement joins TRBV27 to TRBJ1-2; 9 positions match TRBD1. Germline V CDR1 and CDR2: MNHEY, SMNVEV (reference sequence). The V and J ends lost 5 bases and 3 bases, in that order; junction bases with no gene match: 7. The length of the CDR3 is 15 residues. The DNA of the CDR3 is TGTGCCAGCAGTCCCGGGACAGGGACATACTATGGCTACACCTTC. Translation gives CASSPGTGTYYGYTF.

The chain combines TRBV6-1 with TRBJ2-7, with D unclear. The CDR3 loop spans 17 amino acids. Germline assignment: CDR1 MNHNS and CDR2 SASEGT. Between the trimmed V and J ends, which lost 2 bases and 7 bases, there was a span of 24 bases. The CDR3 reads CASSESGLAELFREQYV. DNA for the CDR3: TGTGCCAGCAGTGAATCCGGGTTGGCGGAACTTTTTCGGGAGCAGTACGTC.

CDR3 loop: CASSQDWVATRGEQFF. The CDR3 bases are TGTGCCAGCAGCCAAGATTGGGTAGCGACCCGAGGTGAGCAGTTCTTC. This chain uses TRBV3-1 (or the pseudogene TRBV3-2) with TRBJ2-1, with TRBD2 as a possible D gene (5 bases). V was pared by 0 bases and J by 9 bases, with 18 bases between. The germline V gene encodes CDR1 LGHDT and CDR2 YNNKEL (reference sequence). This CDR3 spans 16 amino acids.

V is TRBV7-2 and J is TRBJ1-3; 8 positions match TRBD1. Germline-derived CDR1 and CDR2 are SGHTA and FQGNSA. V lost 1 base to trimming and J lost 0 bases; unmatched junction nucleotides: 11. The CDR3 spans 19 residues. This CDR3 reads CASSLGGTSDRDSGNTIYF. The CDR3, as DNA: TGTGCCAGCAGCTTAGGAGGGACCTCGGACAGGGACTCTGGAAACACCATATATTTT.

This clone was recorded a few times. J is TRBJ1-6 and V is TRBV30, with a tentative D call TRBD1 (5 bases). Germline CDR1 and CDR2: GTSNPN and SVGIG (reference sequence). This CDR3 region has 15 residues. Trimming removed 0 bases from V and 6 bases from J, with 12 bases in between. CDR3: CAWSVTPGGNSPLHF. The CDR3 DNA reads as TGTGCCTGGAGTGTAACCCCCGGGGGTAATTCACCCCTCCACTTT.